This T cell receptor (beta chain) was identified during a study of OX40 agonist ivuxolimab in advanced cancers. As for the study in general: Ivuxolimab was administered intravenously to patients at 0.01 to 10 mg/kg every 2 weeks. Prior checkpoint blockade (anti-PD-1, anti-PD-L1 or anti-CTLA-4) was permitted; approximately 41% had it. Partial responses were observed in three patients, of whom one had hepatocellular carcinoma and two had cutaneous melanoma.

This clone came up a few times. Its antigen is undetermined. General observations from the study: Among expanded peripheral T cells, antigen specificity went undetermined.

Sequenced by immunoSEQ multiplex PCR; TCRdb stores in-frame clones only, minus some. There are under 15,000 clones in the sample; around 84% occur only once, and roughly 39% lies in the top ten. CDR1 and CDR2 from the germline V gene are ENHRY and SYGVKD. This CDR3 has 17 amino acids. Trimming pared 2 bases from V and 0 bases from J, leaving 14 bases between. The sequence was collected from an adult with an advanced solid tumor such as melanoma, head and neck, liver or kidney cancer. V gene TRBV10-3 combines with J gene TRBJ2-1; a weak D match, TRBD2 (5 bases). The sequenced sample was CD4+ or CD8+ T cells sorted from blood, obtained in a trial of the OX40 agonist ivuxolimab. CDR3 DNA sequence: TGTGCCATCAGTGAGACGGGGAGACTGGCCTCCTACAATGAGCAGTTCTTC. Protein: CAISETGRLASYNEQFF.